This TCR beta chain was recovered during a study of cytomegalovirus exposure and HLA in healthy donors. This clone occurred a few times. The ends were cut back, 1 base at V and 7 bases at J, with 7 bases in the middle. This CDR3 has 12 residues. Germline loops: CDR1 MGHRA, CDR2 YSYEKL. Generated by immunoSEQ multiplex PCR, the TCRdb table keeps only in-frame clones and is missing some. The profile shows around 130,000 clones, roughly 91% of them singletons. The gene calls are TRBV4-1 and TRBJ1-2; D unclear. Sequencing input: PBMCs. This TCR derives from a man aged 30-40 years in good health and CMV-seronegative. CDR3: CASSQGGSGYTF. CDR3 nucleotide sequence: TGCGCCAGCAGCCAAGGAGGTAGTGGCTACACCTTC.